Listed here is a single T cell receptor (beta chain). Its target antigen remains unknown. No base-level quality is on record; no much larger clone is a single base apart. The junction shows trimming of 0 bases on V and 0 bases on J, plus 7 bases between the germline ends. Sequences MRHNA (CDR1) and SNTAGT (CDR2) are obtained from the germline V gene. The CDR3 holds 15 amino acids from the cysteine to the phenylalanine. Here the CDR3 DNA is all that survives: 45 bases in frame from base 1. The sample belongs to a study of OX40 agonist ivuxolimab in advanced cancers. Background on the whole study: Ivuxolimab was a fully human IgG2 agonistic monoclonal antibody targeting the costimulatory receptor OX40 (CD134). In the dose-escalation cohort, roughly 82% of patients were male, and the mean age was roughly 60 years with a range of roughly 23 to 90. Intravenous ivuxolimab was administered to patients every 2 weeks at six dose levels: 0.01, 0.1, 0.3, 1.5, 3 and 10 mg/kg. The paper describes the monotherapy dose-escalation part (N ≈ 49 patients) of the phase I trial of ivuxolimab. Among the roughly 52 dose-escalation patients, around 20 had hepatocellular carcinoma, about 15 melanoma, 9 renal cell carcinoma and 9 head and neck cancer. Peripheral TCRbeta sequencing was intended to test whether TCR sequence diversity was altered and clonal T-cell expansion was caused by ivuxolimab. Three dose-escalation patients achieved partial responses, one with hepatocellular carcinoma and two with cutaneous melanoma. Prior anti-PD-1, anti-PD-L1 or anti-CTLA-4 therapy was permitted, and approximately 40% of dose-escalation patients had received checkpoint inhibitors.

The trial excluded patients who had a history of autoimmune disease or who were on systemic immunosuppression. Peripheral blood for TCR sequencing was collected from all dose cohorts at baseline, on cycle 4 day 1, and on cycle 7 day 1. Samples came from an open-label, multicenter, first-in-human phase I dose-escalation trial of ivuxolimab. Adults with locally advanced or metastatic melanoma, renal cell carcinoma, hepatocellular carcinoma or head and neck squamous cell carcinoma were enrolled in the trial. Before TCR sequencing, CD4+ T cells and CD8+ T cells were sorted from peripheral blood as separate populations. Genomic DNA was isolated from the sorted cells so that the TCRbeta CDR3 region could be sequenced. TCRbeta CDR3 regions were sequenced using the immunoSEQ Assay. The source is immuneACCESS, and TCRdb retained only in-frame sequences with V and J called. Part of the clones is not carried over; for the studies checked, unresolved V genes explain less than half of this, and the remainder is unexplained. This sample comprises 75,000 to 90,000 clones, approximately 85% of them detected only once. The ten biggest clones cover around 2.3% of the sample.

The full study reports these points: The antigen specificity of the peripheral T cells that underwent clonal expansion was not determined. After ivuxolimab, CD8+ T cells had more expanded clones than CD4+ T cells on average. At doses of 0.1 to 3.0 mg/kg, clonal expansion of both CD4+ and CD8+ blood T cells was observed from baseline to week 6. Low levels of normalized T-cell clonal expansion were also seen in some patients who did not respond. In the 0.1-3.0 mg/kg groups, partial responders had among the lowest normalized peripheral clonal expansion, particularly in CD8+ T cells.

The receptor was derived from an adult with an advanced solid tumor such as melanoma, head and neck, liver or kidney cancer. The chain uses TRBV6-4 and TRBJ2-3; too little of a D gene remains to name it. The sample in question was CD4+ or CD8+ T cells sorted from blood, obtained in a trial of the OX40 agonist ivuxolimab. The DNA sequence is given as TGTGCCAGCAGTGACTCGGGGATTAGCACAGATACGCAGTATTTT. Its amino acids are CASSDSGISTDTQYF.